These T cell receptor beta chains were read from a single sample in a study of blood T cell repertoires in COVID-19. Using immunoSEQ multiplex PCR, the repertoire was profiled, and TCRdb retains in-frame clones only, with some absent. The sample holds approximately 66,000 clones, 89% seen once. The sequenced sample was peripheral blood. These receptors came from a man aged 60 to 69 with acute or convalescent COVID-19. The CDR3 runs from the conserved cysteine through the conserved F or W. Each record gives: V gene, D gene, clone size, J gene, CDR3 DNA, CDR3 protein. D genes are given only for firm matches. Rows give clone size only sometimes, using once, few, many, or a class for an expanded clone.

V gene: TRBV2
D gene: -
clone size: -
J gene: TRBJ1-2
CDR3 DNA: TGTGCCAGCAGTGAATTGCGGCTAAGTATGGGCTACACCTTC
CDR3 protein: CASSELRLSMGYTF

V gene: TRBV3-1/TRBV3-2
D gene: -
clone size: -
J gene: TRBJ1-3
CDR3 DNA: TGTGCCAGCAGCCCGAGCGATTCTGGAAACACCATATATTTT
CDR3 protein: CASSPSDSGNTIYF

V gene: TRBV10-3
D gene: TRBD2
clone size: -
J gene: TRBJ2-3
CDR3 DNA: TGTGCCACCGGATCTCCACTAGCGGGGGGCACAGATACGCAGTATTTT
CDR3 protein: CATGSPLAGGTDTQYF

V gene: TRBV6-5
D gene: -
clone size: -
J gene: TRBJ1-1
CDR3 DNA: TGTGCCAGCGGGGCAGGGTGGAACACTGAAGCTTTCTTT
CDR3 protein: CASGAGWNTEAFF

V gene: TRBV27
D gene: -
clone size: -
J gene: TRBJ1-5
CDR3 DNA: TGTGCCAGCAGTTTCCCTCAACAGGGTCGGACCCATAGCAATCAGCCCCAGCATTTT
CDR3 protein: CASSFPQQGRTHSNQPQHF

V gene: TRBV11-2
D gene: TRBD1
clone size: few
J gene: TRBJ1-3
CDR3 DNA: TGTGCCAGCAGCTCCGGGACAGGGAATCGAAACACCATATATTTT
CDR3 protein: CASSSGTGNRNTIYF

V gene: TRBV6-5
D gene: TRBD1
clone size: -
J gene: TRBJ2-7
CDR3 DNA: TGTGCCAGCAGACCCACCCGGGACAGGGCCTACGAGCAGTACTTC
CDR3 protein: CASRPTRDRAYEQYF

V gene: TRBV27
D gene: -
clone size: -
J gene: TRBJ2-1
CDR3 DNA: TGTGCCAGCAGTTTATATCGGGGAAGCAATGAGCAGTTCTTC
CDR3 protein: CASSLYRGSNEQFF

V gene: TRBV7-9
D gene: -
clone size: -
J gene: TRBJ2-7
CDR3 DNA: TGTGCCAGCAGCCTCACGGGACAAACCTCCTACGAGCAGTACTTC
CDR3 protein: CASSLTGQTSYEQYF

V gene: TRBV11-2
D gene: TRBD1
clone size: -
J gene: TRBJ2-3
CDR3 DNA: TGTGCCAGCAGCCTCGGACAGGGGGCAGGAGATACGCAGTATTTT
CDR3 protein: CASSLGQGAGDTQYF

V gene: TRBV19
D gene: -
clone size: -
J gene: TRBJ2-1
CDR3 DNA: TGTGCCAGTAGTAATCCCCCCCCTAAGAATGAGCAGTTCTTC
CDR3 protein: CASSNPPPKNEQFF

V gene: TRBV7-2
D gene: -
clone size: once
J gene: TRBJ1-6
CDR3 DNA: TGTGCCAGCAGCCGTCTCGGGGACCCCCAGGGGTCACCCCTCCACTTT
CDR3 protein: CASSRLGDPQGSPLHF

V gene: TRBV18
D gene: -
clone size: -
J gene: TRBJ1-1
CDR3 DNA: TGTGCCAGCTCCCAGGACACCCCGAACACTGAAGCTTTCTTT
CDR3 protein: CASSQDTPNTEAFF

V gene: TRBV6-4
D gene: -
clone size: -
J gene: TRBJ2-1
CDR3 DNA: TGTGCCAGCAGTGGGGAGGTCGGGAATGAGCAGTTCTTC
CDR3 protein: CASSGEVGNEQFF

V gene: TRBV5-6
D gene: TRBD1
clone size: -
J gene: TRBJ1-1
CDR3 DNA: TGTGCCAGCAGCTTGGAGGGACAGAGACCCATGAACACTGAAGCTTTCTTT
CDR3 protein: CASSLEGQRPMNTEAFF

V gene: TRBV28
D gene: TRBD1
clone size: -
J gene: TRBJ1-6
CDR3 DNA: TGTGCCATACAAGGACAGGGCAGAAATTCACCCCTCCACTTT
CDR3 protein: CAIQGQGRNSPLHF

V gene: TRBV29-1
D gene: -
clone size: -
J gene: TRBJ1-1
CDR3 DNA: TGCAGCGCCCAGACAGGGAACACTGAAGCTTTCTTT
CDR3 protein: CSAQTGNTEAFF

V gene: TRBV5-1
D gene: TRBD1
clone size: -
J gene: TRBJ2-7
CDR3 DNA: TGCGCCAGCAGCTTGTTGGGACAGTCCTCCTACGAGCAGTACTTC
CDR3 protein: CASSLLGQSSYEQYF

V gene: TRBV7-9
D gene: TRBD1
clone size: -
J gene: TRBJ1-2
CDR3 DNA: TGTGCCAGCAGCTTAATTCTAGGACAGGGTTATGGCTACACCTTC
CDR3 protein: CASSLILGQGYGYTF

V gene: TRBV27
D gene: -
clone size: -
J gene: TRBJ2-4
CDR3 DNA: TGTGCCAGCAGTCTAGTCACGGGGGTTGGGACCAAAAACATTCAGTACTTC
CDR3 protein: CASSLVTGVGTKNIQYF

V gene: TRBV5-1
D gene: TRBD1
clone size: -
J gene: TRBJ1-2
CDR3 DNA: TGCGCCAGCAGCTTAGGGCAGGGGGGAATTGATGGCTACACCTTC
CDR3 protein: CASSLGQGGIDGYTF

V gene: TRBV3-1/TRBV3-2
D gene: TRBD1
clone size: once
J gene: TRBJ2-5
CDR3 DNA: TGTGCCAGCAGCGGACCAACAGGGGGCCAAGAGACCCAGTACTTC
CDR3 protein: CASSGPTGGQETQYF

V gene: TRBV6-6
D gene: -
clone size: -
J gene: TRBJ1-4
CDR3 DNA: TGTGCCAGCAGTTACGGAACAGCAACTAATGAAAAACTGTTTTTT
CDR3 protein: CASSYGTATNEKLFF

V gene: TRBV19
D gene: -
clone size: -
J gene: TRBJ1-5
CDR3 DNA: TGTGCCAGTAGTGAAACCAGGGCTCGGCAGCCCCAGCATTTT
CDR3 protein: CASSETRARQPQHF

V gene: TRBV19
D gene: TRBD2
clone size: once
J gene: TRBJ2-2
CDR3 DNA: TGTGCCAGTAGTGTGACTAGCGGGGGGGCCGGGGAGCTGTTTTTT
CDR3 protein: CASSVTSGGAGELFF

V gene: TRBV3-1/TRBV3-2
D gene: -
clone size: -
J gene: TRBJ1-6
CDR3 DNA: TGTGCCAGCAGCCAAAATTCGGGGGATTCACCCCTCCACTTT
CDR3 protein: CASSQNSGDSPLHF

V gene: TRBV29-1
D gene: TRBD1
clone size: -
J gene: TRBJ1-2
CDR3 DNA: TGCAGCGTTGCCGGGACAGGCGTCAGAGGCCATGGCTACACCTTC
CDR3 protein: CSVAGTGVRGHGYTF

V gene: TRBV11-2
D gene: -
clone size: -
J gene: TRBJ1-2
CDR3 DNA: TGTGCCAGCAGCTTAGTCTCAGGGGTGAGCTATGGCTACACCTTC
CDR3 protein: CASSLVSGVSYGYTF

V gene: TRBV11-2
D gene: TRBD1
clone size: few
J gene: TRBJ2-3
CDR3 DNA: TGTGCCAGCAGCTTCATTACAGGGGGTACAGATACGCAGTATTTT
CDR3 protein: CASSFITGGTDTQYF

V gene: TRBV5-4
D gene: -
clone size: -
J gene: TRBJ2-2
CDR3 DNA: TGTGCCAGCAGCTTGGATCGGACAAAGAACACCGGGGAGCTGTTTTTT
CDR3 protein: CASSLDRTKNTGELFF

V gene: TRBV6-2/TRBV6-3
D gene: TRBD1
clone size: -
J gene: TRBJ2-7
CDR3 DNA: TGTGCCAGCAGTTACTGGAACAGGGGCGGGCGCGAGCAGTACTTC
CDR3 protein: CASSYWNRGGREQYF

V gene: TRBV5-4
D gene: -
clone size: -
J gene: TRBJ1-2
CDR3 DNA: TGTGCCAGCAGCTTGCAGTCAGGGGCTGCGGAGGACACCTTC
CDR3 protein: CASSLQSGAAEDTF

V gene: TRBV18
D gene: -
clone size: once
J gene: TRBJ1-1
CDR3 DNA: TGTGCCAGCTCTTACTCTAGGGGGTCTGAAGCTTTCTTT
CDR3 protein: CASSYSRGSEAFF

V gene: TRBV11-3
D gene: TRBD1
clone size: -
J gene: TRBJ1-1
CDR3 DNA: TGTGCCAGCAGCTCAAACAGGGGAGCGGAAGCTTTCTTT
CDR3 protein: CASSSNRGAEAFF

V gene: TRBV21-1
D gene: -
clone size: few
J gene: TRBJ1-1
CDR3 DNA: TGTGCCAGCGGGGCCCCCAGTTCCGGGAACACTGAAGCTTTCTTT
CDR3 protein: CASGAPSSGNTEAFF

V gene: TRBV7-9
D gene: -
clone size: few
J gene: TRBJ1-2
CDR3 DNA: TGTGCCAGCAGCTTAGCGTACAGTCATGGCTACACCTTC
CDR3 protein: CASSLAYSHGYTF

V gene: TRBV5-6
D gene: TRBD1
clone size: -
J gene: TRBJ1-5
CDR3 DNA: TGTGCCAGCAGCCCGGACAGGGGGCTAAATCAGCCCCAGCATTTT
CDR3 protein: CASSPDRGLNQPQHF

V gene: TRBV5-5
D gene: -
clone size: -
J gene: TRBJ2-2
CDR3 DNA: TGTGCCAGCAGCTTGGTCGGGGGGCGGGACACCGGGGAGCTGTTTTTT
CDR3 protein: CASSLVGGRDTGELFF

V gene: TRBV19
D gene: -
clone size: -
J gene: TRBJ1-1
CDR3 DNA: TGTGCCAGTACGGGGGGGATCATGAACACTGAAGCTTTCTTT
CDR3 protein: CASTGGIMNTEAFF

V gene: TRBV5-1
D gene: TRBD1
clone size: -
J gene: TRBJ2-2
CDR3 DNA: TGCGCCAGCAGCAAGGGGACAGGGAAACACACCGGGGAGCTGTTTTTT
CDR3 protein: CASSKGTGKHTGELFF

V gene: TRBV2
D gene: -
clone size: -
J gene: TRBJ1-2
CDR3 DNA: TGTGCCAGCAGTGAAACGCGAGCGGGGAATAACTATGGCTACACCTTC
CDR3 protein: CASSETRAGNNYGYTF

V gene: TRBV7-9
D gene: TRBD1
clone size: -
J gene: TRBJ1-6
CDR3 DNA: TGTGCCAGCAGCTCCCCTACAGGGGTTCAATCACCCCTCCACTTT
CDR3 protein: CASSSPTGVQSPLHF

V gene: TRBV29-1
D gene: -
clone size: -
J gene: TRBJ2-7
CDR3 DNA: TGCAGCGTTGATTCAGCGGGTCTTAGGGAGCAGTACTTC
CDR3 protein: CSVDSAGLREQYF

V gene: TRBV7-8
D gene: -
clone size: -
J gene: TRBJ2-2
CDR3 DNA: TGTGCCAGCAGCTTAGTAGGCGGGACGGTTACCGGGGAGCTGTTTTTT
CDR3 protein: CASSLVGGTVTGELFF

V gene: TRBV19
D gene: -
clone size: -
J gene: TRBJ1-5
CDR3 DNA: TGTGCCAGTACCCCAACAATATCCCAATCGTCCCAGCATTTT
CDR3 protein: CASTPTISQSSQHF

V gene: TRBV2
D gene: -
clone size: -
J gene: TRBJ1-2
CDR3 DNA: TGTGCCAGCAGTGAAGCGCTGGGGGCCTTCTATGGCTACACCTTC
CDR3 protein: CASSEALGAFYGYTF

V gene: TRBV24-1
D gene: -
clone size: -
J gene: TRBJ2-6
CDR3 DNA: TGTGCCACCAGTGATTTCCAGGGATCTGGGGCCAACGTCCTGACTTTC
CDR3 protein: CATSDFQGSGANVLTF

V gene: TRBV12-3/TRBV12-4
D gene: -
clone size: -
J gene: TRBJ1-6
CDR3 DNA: TGTGCCAGCAGTCTTCAGGGGAATTCACCCCTCCACTTT
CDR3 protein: CASSLQGNSPLHF

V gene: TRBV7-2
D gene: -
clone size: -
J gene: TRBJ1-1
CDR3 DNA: TGTGCCAGCAGCTTTGTGGGCATGAACACTGAAGCTTTCTTT
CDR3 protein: CASSFVGMNTEAFF